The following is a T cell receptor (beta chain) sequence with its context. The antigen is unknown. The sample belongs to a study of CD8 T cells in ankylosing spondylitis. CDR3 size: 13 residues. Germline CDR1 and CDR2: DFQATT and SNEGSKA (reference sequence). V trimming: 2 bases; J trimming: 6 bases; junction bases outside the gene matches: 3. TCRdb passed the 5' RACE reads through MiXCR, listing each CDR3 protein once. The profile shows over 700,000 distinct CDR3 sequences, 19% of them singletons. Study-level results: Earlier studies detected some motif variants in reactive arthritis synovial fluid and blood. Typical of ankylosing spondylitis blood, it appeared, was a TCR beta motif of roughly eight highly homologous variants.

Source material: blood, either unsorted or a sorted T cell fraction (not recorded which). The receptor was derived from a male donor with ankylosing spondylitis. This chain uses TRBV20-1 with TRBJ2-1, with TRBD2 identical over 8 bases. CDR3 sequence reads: CSARLAGINEQFF. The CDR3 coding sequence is TGCAGTGCTAGACTAGCGGGCATCAATGAGCAGTTCTTC.